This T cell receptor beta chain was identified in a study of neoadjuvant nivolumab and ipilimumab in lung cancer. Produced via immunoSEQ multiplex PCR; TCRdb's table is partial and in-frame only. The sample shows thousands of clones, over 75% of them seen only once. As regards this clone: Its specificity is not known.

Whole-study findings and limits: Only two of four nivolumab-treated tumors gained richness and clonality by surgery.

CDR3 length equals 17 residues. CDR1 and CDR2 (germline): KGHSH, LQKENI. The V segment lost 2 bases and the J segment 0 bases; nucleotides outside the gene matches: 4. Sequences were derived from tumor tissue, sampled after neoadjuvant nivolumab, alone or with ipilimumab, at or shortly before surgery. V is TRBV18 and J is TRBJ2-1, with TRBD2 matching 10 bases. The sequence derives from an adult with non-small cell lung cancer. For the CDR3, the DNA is TGTGCCAGCTCACCATGGACTAGCGGAAGCTCCTACAATGAGCAGTTCTTC. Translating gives CASSPWTSGSSYNEQFF. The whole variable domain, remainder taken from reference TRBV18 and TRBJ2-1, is NAGVMQNPRHLVRRRGQEARLRCSPMKGHSHVYWYRQLPEEGLKFMVYLQKENIIDESGMPKERFSAEFPKEGPSILRIQQVVRGDSAAYFCASSPWTSGSSYNEQFFGPGTRLTVL.